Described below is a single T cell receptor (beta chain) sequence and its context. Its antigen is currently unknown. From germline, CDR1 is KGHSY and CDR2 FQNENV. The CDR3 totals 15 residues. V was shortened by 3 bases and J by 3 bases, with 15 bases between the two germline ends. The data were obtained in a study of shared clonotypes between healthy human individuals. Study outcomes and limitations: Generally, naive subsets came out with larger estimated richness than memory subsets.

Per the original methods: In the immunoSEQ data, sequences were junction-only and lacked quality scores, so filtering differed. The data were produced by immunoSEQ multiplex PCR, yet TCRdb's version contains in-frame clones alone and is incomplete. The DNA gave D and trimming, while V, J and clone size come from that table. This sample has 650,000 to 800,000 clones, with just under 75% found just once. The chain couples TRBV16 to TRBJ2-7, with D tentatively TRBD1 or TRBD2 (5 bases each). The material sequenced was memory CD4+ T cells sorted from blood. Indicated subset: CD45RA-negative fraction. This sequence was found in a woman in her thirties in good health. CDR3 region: CASSQTGQEGYEQYF. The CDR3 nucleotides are TGTGCCAGCAGCCAGACGGGGCAGGAAGGCTACGAGCAGTACTTC.